This is a list of T cell receptor beta chains from one sample in a study of shared clonotypes between healthy human individuals. Sequenced by immunoSEQ multiplex PCR; TCRdb stores in-frame clones only, minus some. The table includes about 2 million clones, about 95% detected once. Sample: naive CD8+ T cells sorted from blood. The receptors were gathered from a man between 18 and 35 years old in good health. Both conserved end residues are part of each CDR3. D genes are given only for firm matches. A row's size may be missing; if present it is once, few, many or a size class.

size	J	V	D	DNA	CDR3
NA	TRBJ1-1	TRBV11-2	NA	TGTGCCAGCAGCCCACTGGTCGCCAGGGGCACTGAAGCTTTCTTT	CASSPLVARGTEAFF
once	TRBJ1-2	TRBV30	NA	TGTGCCAGCCTTTCCCTGGGCCCTGAGGGCTATGGCTACACCTTC	CASLSLGPEGYGYTF
once	TRBJ2-7	TRBV4-1	TRBD2	TGCGCCAGCAGCCAGCACCATCCTAGCGGACCGACCTACGAGCAGTACTTC	CASSQHHPSGPTYEQYF
once	TRBJ2-2	TRBV4-2	NA	TGTGCCAGCAGCCAAGGCCCCGAGCTGTTTTTT	CASSQGPELFF
NA	TRBJ2-7	TRBV28	TRBD2	TGTGCCAGCAGTTTTGGGACTACTTACGAGCAGTACTTC	CASSFGTTYEQYF
NA	TRBJ2-2	TRBV5-1	TRBD2	TGCGCCAGCAGGGGACTAGCGGGGCCCGGGGAGCTGTTTTTT	CASRGLAGPGELFF
NA	TRBJ1-1	TRBV30	NA	TGTGCCTGGAGGGGACGAGGGGATGATGAAGCTTTCTTT	CAWRGRGDDEAFF
NA	TRBJ1-5	TRBV27	NA	TGTGCCAGCAGTTTAAGCTTTGAGGGCCCAAATCAGCCCCAGCATTTT	CASSLSFEGPNQPQHF
NA	TRBJ1-2	TRBV5-4	NA	TGTGCCAGCAGCTTGGTAGAAGGAGTGGGGTACACCTTC	CASSLVEGVGYTF
NA	TRBJ2-7	TRBV27	TRBD2	TGTGCCAGCAGTGAGATAGCGGGAGTAGGCGAGCAGTACTTC	CASSEIAGVGEQYF
NA	TRBJ2-1	TRBV27	TRBD2	TGTGCCAGCAGTAGTGGACTAGCTGGGTACAATGAGCAGTTCTTC	CASSSGLAGYNEQFF
NA	TRBJ2-3	TRBV25-1	NA	TGTGCCAGCAGTGTTCCCTCGGGAGCAGATACGCAGTATTTT	CASSVPSGADTQYF
NA	TRBJ2-7	TRBV7-8	TRBD2	TGTGCCAGCAGCCCCCTGACTAGCCCACGTGAAGAGCAGTACTTC	CASSPLTSPREEQYF
NA	TRBJ1-2	TRBV29-1	NA	TGCAGCGTTGGCATGGGGGGCGCCGACTACACCTTC	CSVGMGGADYTF
NA	TRBJ2-1	TRBV30	NA	TGTGCCTGGAGTGTAGGGCCAAGCGGGTATCAGTTCTTC	CAWSVGPSGYQFF
NA	TRBJ2-1	TRBV4-3	NA	TGCGCCAGCAGCCCGGGACTGCCCTCCTACAATGAGCAGTTCTTC	CASSPGLPSYNEQFF
once	TRBJ2-3	TRBV6-6	NA	TGTGCCAGCACCGGATATGTTCGGGGAGATACGCAGTATTTT	CASTGYVRGDTQYF
NA	TRBJ2-1	TRBV6-1	TRBD1	TGTGCCAGCAGTGACTACGGGGGACAGGGCAATGAGCAGTTCTTC	CASSDYGGQGNEQFF
NA	TRBJ1-1	TRBV19	TRBD1	TGTGCCAGTAGTAGTGACAGGGGATACACTGAAGCTTTCTTT	CASSSDRGYTEAFF
NA	TRBJ1-5	TRBV6-5	NA	TGTGCCAGCGGGTACTCAGGGGAGGGTCAGCCCCAGCATTTT	CASGYSGEGQPQHF
NA	TRBJ2-1	TRBV5-1	NA	TGCGCCAGCAGCCCCTGGGGTGGTGAGCAGTTCTTC	CASSPWGGEQFF
NA	TRBJ2-7	TRBV4-1	NA	TGCGCCAGCAGCCAAGGACAGACCGCTTCCTACGAGCAGTACTTC	CASSQGQTASYEQYF
few	TRBJ2-5	TRBV4-1	NA	TGCGCCAGCAGCCAAGATCCGGAAGAGACCCAGTACTTC	CASSQDPEETQYF
once	TRBJ2-7	TRBV11-2	NA	TGTGCCAGCAGCTTAGTAAGTGAGTCCTACGAGCAGTACTTC	CASSLVSESYEQYF
NA	TRBJ1-5	TRBV6-1	NA	TGTGCCAGCAGTGAAGCTCGCGGCAGCAATCAGCCCCAGCATTTT	CASSEARGSNQPQHF
NA	TRBJ2-2	TRBV5-1	NA	TGCGCCAGCAGCCCCTCCATTGGGGGGCCCGGGGAGCTGTTTTTT	CASSPSIGGPGELFF
NA	TRBJ1-2	TRBV5-5	NA	TGTGCCAGCAGCTTGGGGCAGCTCTTCTATGGCTACACCTTC	CASSLGQLFYGYTF
NA	TRBJ2-5	TRBV7-9	NA	TGTGCCAGCAGCAATCCCGGACCAGGGGAGACCCAGTACTTC	CASSNPGPGETQYF
once	TRBJ1-1	TRBV28	NA	TGTGCCAGCAGTTTAGGATGGTCTGGGGAGAGCACTGAAGCTTTCTTT	CASSLGWSGESTEAFF
NA	TRBJ1-2	TRBV9	NA	TGTGCCAGCAGCGTAGAATCAGGGACCAACTATGGCTACACCTTC	CASSVESGTNYGYTF
NA	TRBJ2-1	TRBV19	NA	TGTGCCAGTAGCCGGGACTTAGAATCCTACAATGAGCAGTTCTTC	CASSRDLESYNEQFF
NA	TRBJ2-7	TRBV19	NA	TGTGCCAGTAGTATCGGTCAGCTCTACGAGCAGTACTTC	CASSIGQLYEQYF
NA	TRBJ2-3	TRBV30	TRBD2	TGTGCCTGGAGTGTCGGGGGGTCGGGGGCAGATACGCAGTATTTT	CAWSVGGSGADTQYF
NA	TRBJ1-1	TRBV11-2	NA	TGTGCCAGCAGCTTCGATCCGAACACTGAAGCTTTCTTT	CASSFDPNTEAFF
NA	TRBJ2-2	TRBV5-8	TRBD2	TGTGCCAGCCGACTAGCGAGCACCGGGGAGCTGTTTTTT	CASRLASTGELFF
NA	TRBJ2-2	TRBV11-2	TRBD2	TGTGCCAGCAGCTTAGAACTAGCGGGAGCTACGAGCGCCGGGGAGCTGTTTTTT	CASSLELAGATSAGELFF
NA	TRBJ2-7	TRBV27	TRBD2	TGTGCCAGCAGTTTGTCGGGACTAGGCGGATACGAGCAGTACTTC	CASSLSGLGGYEQYF
NA	TRBJ1-2	TRBV4-1	TRBD1	TGCGCCAGCAGCCAAGTGGGGGGACAGGGGGCTTACTATGGCTACACCTTC	CASSQVGGQGAYYGYTF
NA	TRBJ2-2	TRBV5-6	TRBD1	TGTGCCAGCAGCTTGTCGAAGGGACAGGTCAACACCGGGGAGCTGTTTTTT	CASSLSKGQVNTGELFF
NA	TRBJ1-1	TRBV29-1	NA	TGCAGCGTTGTCTGGGGGGGCACTGAAGCTTTCTTT	CSVVWGGTEAFF
NA	TRBJ1-5	TRBV23-1	NA	TGCGCCAGCACTGCGGGCCTCCCTTTGTGCAATCAGCCCCAGCATTTT	CASTAGLPLCNQPQHF
NA	TRBJ2-5	TRBV5-4	NA	TGTGCCAGCAGCCTGACAGAAGGGGAGACCCAGTACTTC	CASSLTEGETQYF
NA	TRBJ1-6	TRBV13	NA	TGTGCCAGCAGCTTCCGGGGTCATAATTCACCCCTCCACTTT	CASSFRGHNSPLHF
once	TRBJ2-3	TRBV6-6	TRBD2	TGTGCCAGCAGTCTACTAGCGGGCCCGACAGATACGCAGTATTTT	CASSLLAGPTDTQYF
once	TRBJ1-6	TRBV7-9	TRBD1	TGTGCCAGCAGCGATTGGACAGGGAATAATTCACCCCTCCACTTT	CASSDWTGNNSPLHF
NA	TRBJ2-7	TRBV6-6	NA	TGTGCCAGCAGTTCAGTAACGCACTACGAGCAGTACTTC	CASSSVTHYEQYF
NA	TRBJ2-5	TRBV28	NA	TGTGCCAGCAGTCTTTGGTACAGGCAAGAGACCCAGTACTTC	CASSLWYRQETQYF
NA	TRBJ1-6	TRBV15	NA	TGTGCCACCAGCAGAGAGGTATATAATTCACCCCTCCACTTT	CATSREVYNSPLHF
NA	TRBJ1-2	TRBV6-5	NA	TGTGCCAGCAGTCCACAGGGATTAAATGGCTACACCTTC	CASSPQGLNGYTF
NA	TRBJ2-7	TRBV7-6	NA	TGTGCCAGCAGCGCGGACGGTTCCTACGAGCAGTACTTC	CASSADGSYEQYF
NA	TRBJ2-1	TRBV9	NA	TGTGCCAGCAGCGTAGTTGGTAGCTCCTACAATGAGCAGTTCTTC	CASSVVGSSYNEQFF
once	TRBJ2-5	TRBV2	TRBD1	TGTGCCAGCAGCCGACAGGGGAGGTACCAAGAGACCCAGTACTTC	CASSRQGRYQETQYF
once	TRBJ2-1	TRBV4-3	TRBD2	TGCGCCAGCAGCCAAGAATATAGCGGGCCCTACAATGAGCAGTTCTTC	CASSQEYSGPYNEQFF
NA	TRBJ2-1	TRBV5-4	NA	TGTGCCAGCAGCTTGGCACTCGGGGGTGAGCAGTTCTTC	CASSLALGGEQFF
NA	TRBJ2-1	TRBV5-4	TRBD2	TGTGCCAGCAGCTTAGGACTAGGCGATGAGCAGTTCTTC	CASSLGLGDEQFF
once	TRBJ2-3	TRBV27	TRBD2	TGTGCCAGCAGCTCCGTAAGGGTAGCGGGGGTGAGCACAGATACGCAGTATTTT	CASSSVRVAGVSTDTQYF
once	TRBJ2-1	TRBV6-6	NA	TGTGCCAGCAGTTACTCGAGGGAGCTCTACAATGAGCAGTTCTTC	CASSYSRELYNEQFF
NA	TRBJ2-7	TRBV28	TRBD2	TGTGCCAGCAGTTCAGCGGGGGAGGGATACGAGCAGTACTTC	CASSSAGEGYEQYF